One and the same sample provided the 5 T cell receptor beta chains below, sequenced in a study of control samples from healthy donors and cancer patients. Measured with immunoSEQ multiplex PCR; TCRdb has only the in-frame clones, and not every one. The sample contains more than 100,000 clones, around 89% of which appear only once. Sequenced material: PBMCs. Receptors were obtained from a man in his fifties or sixties with lung cancer.

V usage is TRBV30 and J usage is TRBJ1-5; D possibly corresponds to TRBD1 (6 bases). In germline, CDR1 is GTSNPN, CDR2 SVGIG (reference sequence). V was pared by 0 bases and J by 4 bases, with 16 bases between. The CDR3 runs 16 residues. The CDR3 protein is CAWSVPGAGRNQPQHF. CDR3 nucleotide sequence: TGTGCCTGGAGTGTCCCAGGGGCCGGACGAAATCAGCCCCAGCATTTT.

The chain joins TRBV2 to TRBJ2-7; a weak D match, TRBD1 (6 bases). The germline V and J ends were trimmed by 5 bases and 3 bases, with 14 bases remaining between them. CDR3 length: 14 residues. Germline CDR1 and CDR2: SNHLY and FYNNEI. CDR3 protein: CASSQGTLFYEQYV. The CDR3 region has the DNA TGTGCCAGCAGTCAGGGGACCCTTTTCTACGAGCAGTACGTC.

The rearrangement uses TRBV3-1 (or the pseudogene TRBV3-2) and TRBJ1-1, with TRBD1 matching over 8 bases. The J segment lost 1 base and the V segment lost 4 bases, leaving 11 bases of the junction unmatched. The CDR3 runs to 17 residues. Germline values: CDR1 LGHDT, CDR2 YNNKEL (reference sequence). The CDR3 nucleotides are TGTGCCAGCAGCCTAAACAGACAGGGGCCCAAGAACACTGAAGCTTTCTTT. Translating gives CASSLNRQGPKNTEAFF.

V is TRBV6-5 and J is TRBJ2-2, with D unresolved. In germline, CDR1 is MNHEY, CDR2 SVGAGI. The CDR3 runs 12 residues. V lost 6 bases to trimming and J lost 5 bases, with 7 bases between them. The CDR3 loop is CASSFNTGELFF. The CDR3 bases are TGTGCCAGCAGCTTTAATACCGGGGAGCTGTTTTTT.

The rearrangement joins TRBV10-3 to TRBJ1-4; D unresolved. The CDR3 loop spans 14 amino acids. V was shortened by 4 bases and J by 3 bases, with 9 bases between the two germline ends. Per the germline V gene, CDR1 is ENHRY and CDR2 is SYGVKD. The CDR3 sequence is CAISAGDSNEKLFF. The CDR3 DNA reads as TGTGCCATCAGTGCTGGGGATTCTAATGAAAAACTGTTTTTT.